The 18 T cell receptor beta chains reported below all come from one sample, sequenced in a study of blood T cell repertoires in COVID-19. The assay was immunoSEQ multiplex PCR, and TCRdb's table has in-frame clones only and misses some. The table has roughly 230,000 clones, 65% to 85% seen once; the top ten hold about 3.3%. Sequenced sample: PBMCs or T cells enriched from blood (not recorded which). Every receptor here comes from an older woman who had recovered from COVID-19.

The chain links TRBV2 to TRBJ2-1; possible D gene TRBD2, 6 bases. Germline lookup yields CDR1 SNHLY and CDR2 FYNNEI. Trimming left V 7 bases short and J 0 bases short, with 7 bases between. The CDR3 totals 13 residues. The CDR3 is CASTRDSYNEQFF. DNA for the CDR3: TGTGCCAGCACGCGGGACTCCTACAATGAGCAGTTCTTC. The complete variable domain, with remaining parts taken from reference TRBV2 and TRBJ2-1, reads EPEVTQTPSHQVTQMGQEVILRCVPISNHLYFYWYRQILGQKVEFLVSFYNNEISEKSEIFDDQFSVERPDGSNFTLKIRSTKLEDSAMYFCASTRDSYNEQFFGPGTRLTVL.

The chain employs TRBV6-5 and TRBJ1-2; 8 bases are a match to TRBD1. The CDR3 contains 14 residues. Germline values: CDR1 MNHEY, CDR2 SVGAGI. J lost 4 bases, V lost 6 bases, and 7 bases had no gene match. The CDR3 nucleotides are TGTGCCAGCAGCCAAAATACAGGGGGCTATGGCTACACCTTC. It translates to CASSQNTGGYGYTF.

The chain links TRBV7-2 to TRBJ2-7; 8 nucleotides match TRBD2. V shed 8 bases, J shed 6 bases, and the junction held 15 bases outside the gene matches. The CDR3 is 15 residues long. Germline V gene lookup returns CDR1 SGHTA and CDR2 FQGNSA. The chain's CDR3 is CASRVREGLRSEQYF. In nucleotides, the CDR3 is TGTGCCAGCCGCGTCCGGGAGGGCCTCCGAAGCGAGCAGTACTTC.

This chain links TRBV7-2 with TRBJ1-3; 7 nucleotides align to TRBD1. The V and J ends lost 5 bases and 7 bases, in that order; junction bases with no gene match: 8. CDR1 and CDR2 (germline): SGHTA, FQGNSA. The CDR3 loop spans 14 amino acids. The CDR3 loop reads CASSGDRVYNTIYF. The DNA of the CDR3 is TGTGCCAGCAGCGGAGACAGGGTCTACAACACCATATATTTT.

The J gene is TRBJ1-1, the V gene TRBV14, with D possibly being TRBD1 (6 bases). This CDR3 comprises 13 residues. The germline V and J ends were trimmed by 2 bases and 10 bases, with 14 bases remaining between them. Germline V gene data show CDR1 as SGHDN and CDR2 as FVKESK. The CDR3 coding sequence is TGTGCCAGCAGCCAATTGGACAGCCCGGGAGCTTTCTTT. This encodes CASSQLDSPGAFF.

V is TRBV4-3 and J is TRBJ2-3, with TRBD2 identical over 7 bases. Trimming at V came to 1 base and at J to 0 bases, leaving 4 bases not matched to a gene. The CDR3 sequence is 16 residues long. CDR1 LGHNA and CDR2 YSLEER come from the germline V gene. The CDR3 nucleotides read TGCGCCAGCAGCCAAGGGAGCGGGGTCAGCACAGATACGCAGTATTTT. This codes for CASSQGSGVSTDTQYF.

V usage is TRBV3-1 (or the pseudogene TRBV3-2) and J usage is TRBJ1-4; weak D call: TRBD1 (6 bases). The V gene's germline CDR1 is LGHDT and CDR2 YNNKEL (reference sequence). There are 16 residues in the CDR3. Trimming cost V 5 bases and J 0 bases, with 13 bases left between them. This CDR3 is CASSNRDIATNEKLFF. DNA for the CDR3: TGTGCCAGCAGCAACCGGGACATAGCAACTAATGAAAAACTGTTTTTT.

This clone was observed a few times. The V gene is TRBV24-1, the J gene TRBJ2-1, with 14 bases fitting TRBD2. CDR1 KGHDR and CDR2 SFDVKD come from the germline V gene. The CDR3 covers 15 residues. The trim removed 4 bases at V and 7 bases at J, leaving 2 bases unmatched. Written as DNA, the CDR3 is TGTGCCACCAGTGACGGACTAGCGGGAGGAAATGAGCAGTTCTTC. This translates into CATSDGLAGGNEQFF.

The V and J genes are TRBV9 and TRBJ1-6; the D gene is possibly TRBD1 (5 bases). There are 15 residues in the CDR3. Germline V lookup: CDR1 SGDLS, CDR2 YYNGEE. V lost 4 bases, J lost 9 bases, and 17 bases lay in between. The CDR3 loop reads CASSPTRQGGSPLHF. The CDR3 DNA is TGTGCCAGCAGCCCAACCCGGCAGGGTGGTTCACCCCTCCACTTT.

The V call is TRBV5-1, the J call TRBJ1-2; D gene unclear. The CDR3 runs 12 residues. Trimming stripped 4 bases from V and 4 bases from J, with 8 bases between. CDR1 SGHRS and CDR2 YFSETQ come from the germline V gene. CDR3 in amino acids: CASSKESYGYTF. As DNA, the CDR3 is TGCGCCAGCAGCAAAGAGAGCTATGGCTACACCTTC.

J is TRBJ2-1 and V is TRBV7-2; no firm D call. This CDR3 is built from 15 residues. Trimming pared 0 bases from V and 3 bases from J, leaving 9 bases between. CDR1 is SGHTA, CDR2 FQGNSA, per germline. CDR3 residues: CASSLAATHYNEQFF. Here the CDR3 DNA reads TGTGCCAGCAGCTTAGCAGCGACTCACTACAATGAGCAGTTCTTC.

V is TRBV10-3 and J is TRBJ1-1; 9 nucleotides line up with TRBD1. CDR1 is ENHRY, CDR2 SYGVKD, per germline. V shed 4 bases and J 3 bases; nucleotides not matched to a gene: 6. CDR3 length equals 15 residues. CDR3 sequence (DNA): TGTGCCATCAGTGGGACAGGGGTTTTAGACACTGAAGCTTTCTTT. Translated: CAISGTGVLDTEAFF.

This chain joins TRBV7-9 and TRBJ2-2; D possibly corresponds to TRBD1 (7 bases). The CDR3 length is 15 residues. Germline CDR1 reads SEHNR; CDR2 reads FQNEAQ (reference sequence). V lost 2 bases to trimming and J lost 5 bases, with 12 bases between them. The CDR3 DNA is TGTGCCAGCAGCTTACTCAGGGGGGATACCGGGGAGCTGTTTTTT. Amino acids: CASSLLRGDTGELFF.

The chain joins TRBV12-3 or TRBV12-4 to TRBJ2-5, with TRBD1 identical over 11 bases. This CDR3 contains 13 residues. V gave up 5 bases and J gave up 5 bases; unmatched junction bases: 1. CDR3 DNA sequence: TGTGCCAGCAGTGGACAGGGGGCGGAGACCCAGTACTTC. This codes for CASSGQGAETQYF.

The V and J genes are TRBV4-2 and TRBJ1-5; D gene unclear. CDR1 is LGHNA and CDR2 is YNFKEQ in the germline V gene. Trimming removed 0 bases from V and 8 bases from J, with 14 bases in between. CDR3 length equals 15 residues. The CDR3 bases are TGTGCCAGCAGCCAAGATCTGCCCGGTTTGGAGCCCCAGCATTTT. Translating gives CASSQDLPGLEPQHF.

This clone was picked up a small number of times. The chain's CDR3 is CASSLGGNYGYTF. The CDR3 DNA reads as TGTGCCAGCAGTTTGGGGGGTAACTATGGCTACACCTTC. This rearrangement joins TRBV12-3 or TRBV12-4 to TRBJ1-2; a possible D gene is TRBD1 (5 bases). This CDR3 is 13 amino acids long. The germline V and J ends were trimmed by 3 bases and 1 base, with 6 bases remaining between them.

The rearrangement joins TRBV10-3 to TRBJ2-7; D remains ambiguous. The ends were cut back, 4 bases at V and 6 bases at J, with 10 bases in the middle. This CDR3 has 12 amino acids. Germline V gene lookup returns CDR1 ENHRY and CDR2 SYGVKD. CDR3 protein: CAISAMPREQYF. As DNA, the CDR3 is TGTGCCATCAGTGCTATGCCTCGCGAGCAGTACTTC.

The CDR3 DNA reads as TGTGCCAGCAGCCCAGGTGCAGATACGCAGTATTTT. Its translation: CASSPGADTQYF. V and J are TRBV11-2 and TRBJ2-3; unclear D gene. Trimming pared 5 bases from V and 4 bases from J, leaving 7 bases between. CDR1 and CDR2 from the germline V gene are SGHAT and FQNNGV. This CDR3 is 12 amino acids long.